The source of this T cell receptor (beta chain) is a study of blood T cell repertoires in COVID-19. V lost 0 bases to trimming and J lost 4 bases; unmatched junction nucleotides: 2. The CDR3 is made up of 14 amino acids. Germline assignment: CDR1 PRHDT and CDR2 FYEKMQ (reference sequence). Generated by immunoSEQ multiplex PCR, the TCRdb table keeps only in-frame clones and is missing some. The sample shows fewer than 500,000 clones, roughly 90% of them seen only once. The specimen sequenced was PBMCs or T cells enriched from blood (not recorded which). The TCR comes from a young woman with acute COVID-19. The V gene is TRBV13, the J gene TRBJ1-1; the match to TRBD1 covers 7 bases. CDR3 region: CASSLGRGSTEAFF. CDR3 bases: TGTGCCAGCAGCTTAGGCAGGGGGAGCACTGAAGCTTTCTTT. Using reference TRBV13 and TRBJ1-1 for the parts outside the CDR3, the full variable domain is AAGVIQSPRHLIKEKRETATLKCYPIPRHDTVYWYQQGPGQDPQFLISFYEKMQSDKGSIPDRFSAQQFSDYHSELNMSSLELGDSALYFCASSLGRGSTEAFFGQGTRLTVV.